The sequence of this TCR beta chain was determined in a study of response to subunit inactivated influenza vaccine. This clonotype appeared a few times. Its antigen is unknown. In TCRdb, the RT-PCR reads were re-called with MiXCR into one record per CDR3 protein. The sample holds some 640,000 distinct CDR3 sequences, around 13% seen once. The study, taken as a whole, reports: A suggestion made by the authors is that each seasonal influenza vaccination recruits few new T cells.

Trimming stripped 5 bases from V and 0 bases from J, with 20 bases between. The CDR3 covers 18 residues. CDR1 MNHNS and CDR2 SASEGT come from the germline V gene. The source of this sequence is a man aged 45-65 years who received an inactivated influenza vaccine. The chain is built from TRBV6-1 and TRBJ2-1; weak D call: TRBD2 (5 bases). Sequenced material: PBMCs from blood, taken 14 to 15 days before vaccination. The CDR3 coding sequence is TGTGCCAGCAGTCCCCGGGGTAGCGCTCCTTACTCCTACAATGAGCAGTTCTTC. Protein product: CASSPRGSAPYSYNEQFF.